This TCR beta chain was obtained from a study of blood T cell repertoires in COVID-19 (TCRdb year 2020). About the full investigation: The collaborator samples originated in the United States, Italy and Spain and spanned the acute and convalescent phases of COVID-19. A freely available public database, intended as a resource for researchers studying the immune response to SARS-CoV-2, is where the repertoires were released. The material from the prospective study consisted of cDNA or gDNA derived from T cells, B-cell-depleted T cells, or PBMCs. Where available, HLA class I and class II types were obtained from metadata supplied by the sample provider rather than from assay-based typing. Samples were obtained from the ongoing ImmuneRACE study (first 160 participants) and from over 1,000 subjects provided by 6 global collaborators. Subjects who had been exposed to COVID-19, were actively infected with it, or had recovered from it provided the deeply sampled blood TCRbeta repertoires that made up the dataset. Nearly every sample came with metadata listing a de-identified subject ID, COVID-19 status, age in years and sex. Broad study findings and their caveats: How much clinical and demographic metadata was included differed by source and by participant, and the metadata was provided uncurated.

The immunoSEQ Assay, a bias-controlled multiplex PCR, was used to amplify TCRbeta CDR3 regions from genomic DNA. The source study handled its data this way. Nucleated cell counts per sample were estimated from amplification of reference gene primers within the assay. To quantify the absolute abundance of each unique TCRbeta CDR3 rearrangement, sequence reads were collapsed and filtered. For each sample, productive Simpson clonality was calculated as the square root of Simpson's diversity index over productive rearrangements. The table was pulled from immuneACCESS by TCRdb, which kept in-frame rearrangements only. Such tables lose some clones; where checked, under half of the loss comes from unresolved V genes, and the rest has no known cause. V, J and clone size were drawn from that table, and D and trimming were deduced from the DNA. The sample table contains a few hundred thousand clones; only one count was recorded for around 85% of them. Of the sample, over 2% is held by the ten largest clones.

Turning to this clone: It lacks a known antigen. Base qualities are not at hand, and no much larger clone is one base apart.

The germline V gene (reference sequence) specifies SEHNR as CDR1 and FQNEAQ as CDR2. Measured from the cysteine to the phenylalanine, the CDR3 is 11 residues long. The DNA shown is the 33-base CDR3, in frame from base 1. Samples from volunteer blood donors who had recovered from COVID-19 were contributed by a second Seattle source. The collaborating institutions used their own protocols to collect whole blood in K2EDTA tubes. Collaborator samples were shipped for TCRbeta analysis as frozen whole blood, isolated PBMCs, or DNA extracted from either sample type. Input material: peripheral blood. The sequence is built from TRBV7-9 and TRBJ1-1; the D gene assignment is ambiguous. The TCR sequence derives from a woman younger than 45 who had recovered from COVID-19. In nucleotides, the sequence is TGTGGGGAGGGTGAGGAGACTGAAGCTTTCTTT. This sequence encodes CGEGEETEAFF.